This note documents a single TCR beta chain sequence. The sample belongs to a study of blood T cell repertoires in COVID-19. Study at large: Spain, Italy and the United States supplied samples that represented acute and convalescent COVID-19.

Clones were sequenced by immunoSEQ multiplex PCR, and TCRdb holds only the in-frame ones, with some missing. The profile shows approximately 100,000 clones, roughly 80% of them singletons. Germline trimming cut 5 bases from V and 2 bases from J; bases unmatched to any gene: 7. CDR1 and CDR2 from the germline V gene are LGHNA and YSLEER. This CDR3 contains 15 residues. Sequencing used peripheral blood. The genes are TRBV4-3 and TRBJ2-7; 9 nucleotides align to TRBD1. The sequence was collected from a human donor in a cohort sampled during active COVID-19. CDR3 DNA sequence: TGCGCCAGCAGCTCGGGACAGGGTTGGCCCTACGAGCAGTACTTC. Its protein is CASSSGQGWPYEQYF.